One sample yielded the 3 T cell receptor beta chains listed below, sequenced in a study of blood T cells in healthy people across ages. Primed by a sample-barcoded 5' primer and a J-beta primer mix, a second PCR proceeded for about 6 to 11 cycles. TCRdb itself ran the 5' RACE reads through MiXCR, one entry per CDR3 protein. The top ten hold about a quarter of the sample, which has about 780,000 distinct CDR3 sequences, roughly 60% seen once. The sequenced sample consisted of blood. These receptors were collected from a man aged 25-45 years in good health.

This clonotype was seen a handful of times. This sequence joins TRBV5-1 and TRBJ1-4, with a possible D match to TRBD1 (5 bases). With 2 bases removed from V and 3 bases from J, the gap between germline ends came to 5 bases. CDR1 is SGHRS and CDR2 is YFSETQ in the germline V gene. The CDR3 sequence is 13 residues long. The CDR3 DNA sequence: TGCGCCAGCAGCTTACAGGCTAATGAAAAACTGTTTTTT. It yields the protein CASSLQANEKLFF.

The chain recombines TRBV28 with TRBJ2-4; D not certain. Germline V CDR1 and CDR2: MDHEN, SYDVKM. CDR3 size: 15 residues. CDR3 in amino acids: CPYPPRQLAKNIQYF. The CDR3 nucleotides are TGTCCTTACCCACCACGGCAGCTAGCCAAAAACATTCAGTACTTC.

CDR3 protein: CASSQELTGINEKLFF. CDR3 nucleotide sequence: TGTGCCAGCAGCCAAGAGTTGACAGGGATTAATGAAAAACTGTTTTTT. The gene calls are TRBV4-2 and TRBJ1-4, with 7 bases that match TRBD1. The CDR3 sequence is 16 residues long. V was clipped by 0 bases and J by 4 bases; unmatched bases: 5. Germline V gene lookup returns CDR1 LGHNA and CDR2 YNFKEQ.